This TCR beta chain appears in the sequencing data of a study of T cell clonotyping in hematopoietic cell transplantation. Study-wide results and caveats: Graft donor and pretransplant recipient Inverse Simpson Index values predicted broader posttransplant TCR diversity. At the given depth, recipient repertoires were over 97% de novo clonotypes. After transplant, recipient diversity fell while pathologically expanded clonotypes grew through day 180.

Note on this clone: Its target is not known.

This table comes from immunoSEQ multiplex PCR, and its TCRdb copy is limited to in-frame clones, with some not included. Seen here are around 11,000 clones, 80% to 90% observed once, and the top ten hold around 15%. Recipient blood drawn about 28 days pretransplant and days 30, 100, 180 after. Trimming left V 0 bases short and J 4 bases short, with 9 bases between. This CDR3 has 14 amino acids. CDR1 is SEHNR and CDR2 is FQNEAQ in the germline V gene (reference sequence). The rearrangement uses TRBV7-9 and TRBJ1-1; D uncertain. This clonotype originated in a female patient aged 60 or older who had an allogeneic stem cell transplant from an unrelated donor, so the T cells may come from the graft donor. Some clones in this sample may be carry-over from other donors' samples. The material sequenced was PBMCs, taken 100 days after allogeneic stem cell transplant. The CDR3 DNA reads as TGTGCCAGCAGCTTAGCGGAGGCCTCCACTGAAGCTTTCTTT. It translates to CASSLAEASTEAFF.